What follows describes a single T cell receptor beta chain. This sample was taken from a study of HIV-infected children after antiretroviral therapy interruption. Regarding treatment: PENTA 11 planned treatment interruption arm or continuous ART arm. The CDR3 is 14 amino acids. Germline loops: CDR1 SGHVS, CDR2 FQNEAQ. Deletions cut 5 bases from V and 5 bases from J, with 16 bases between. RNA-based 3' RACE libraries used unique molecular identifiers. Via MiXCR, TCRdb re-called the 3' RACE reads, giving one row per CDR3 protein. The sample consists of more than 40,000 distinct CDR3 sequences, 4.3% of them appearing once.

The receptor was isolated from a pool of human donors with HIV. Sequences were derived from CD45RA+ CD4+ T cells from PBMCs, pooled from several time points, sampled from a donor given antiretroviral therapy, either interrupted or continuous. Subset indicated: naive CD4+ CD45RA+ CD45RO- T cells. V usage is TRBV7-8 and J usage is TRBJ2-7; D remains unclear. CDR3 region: CASSRVGSGDEQYF. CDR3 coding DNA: TGTGCCAGCAGCCGAGTAGGATCCGGAGACGAGCAGTACTTC.